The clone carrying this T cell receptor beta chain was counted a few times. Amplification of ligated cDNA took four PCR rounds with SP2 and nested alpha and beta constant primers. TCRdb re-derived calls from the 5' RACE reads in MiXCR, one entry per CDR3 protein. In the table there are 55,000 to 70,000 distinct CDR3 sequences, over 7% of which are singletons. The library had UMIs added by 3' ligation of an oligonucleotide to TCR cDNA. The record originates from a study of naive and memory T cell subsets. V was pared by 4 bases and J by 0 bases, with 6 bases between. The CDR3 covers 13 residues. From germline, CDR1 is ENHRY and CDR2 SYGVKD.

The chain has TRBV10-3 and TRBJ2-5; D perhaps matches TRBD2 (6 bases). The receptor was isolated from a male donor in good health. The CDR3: CAISGLDQETQYF. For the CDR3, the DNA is TGTGCCATCAGTGGACTAGACCAAGAGACCCAGTACTTC.